These 24 T cell receptor beta chains were all obtained from the same sample, sequenced in a study of T cell responses to AZD1222 COVID-19 vaccine. The protocol was immunoSEQ multiplex PCR, while the TCRdb copy is restricted to in-frame clones and leaves out a portion. The table has 120,000 to 150,000 clones, approximately 90% seen once. The sample was peripheral blood, taken 28 days after the second AZD1222 dose. These receptors were obtained from an adult who received the AZD1222 COVID-19 vaccine.

The V and J genes are TRBV3-1 (or the pseudogene TRBV3-2) and TRBJ1-4, with TRBD1 matching 10 bases. J was trimmed by 8 bases and V by 6 bases; bases with no gene match: 9. The CDR3 consists of 15 residues. The germline gives CDR1 LGHDT, CDR2 YNNKEL (reference sequence). The DNA of the CDR3 is TGTGCCAGCAGTCTGTTCCGGGACAGGGGCGAAAAACTGTTTTTT. Protein: CASSLFRDRGEKLFF.

V and J are TRBV5-1 and TRBJ2-7; 9 bases match TRBD1. CDR1 SGHRS and CDR2 YFSETQ come from the germline V gene. CDR3 length: 14 amino acids. After removal of 6 bases from V and 4 bases from J, the junction contained 8 bases not matched to a gene. The CDR3 DNA reads as TGCGCCAGCAACCCGGGACAGGGTGGGTACGAGCAGTACTTC. This encodes CASNPGQGGYEQYF.

CDR3 protein: CASSLFPVSEKLFF. The CDR3 DNA follows: TGTGCCAGCAGTTTATTCCCGGTTTCAGAAAAACTGTTTTTT. V and J are TRBV27 and TRBJ1-4; no clear D. Germline values: CDR1 MNHEY, CDR2 SMNVEV (reference sequence). This CDR3 is built from 14 residues. V was pared by 1 base and J by 8 bases, with 11 bases between.

The V gene is TRBV6-1, the J gene TRBJ1-5; no clear D gene. The CDR3 has 13 residues. V dropped 3 bases and J dropped 5 bases, with 8 bases sitting between them. Germline CDR1 MNHNS, CDR2 SASEGT. The CDR3 DNA is TGTGCCAGCAGTGATATGGGTTATCAGCCCCAGCATTTT. Its translation: CASSDMGYQPQHF.

The V call is TRBV4-1, the J call TRBJ1-4; D is ambiguous. The CDR3 length is 15 residues. Deletions cut 5 bases from V and 0 bases from J, with 10 bases between. Per the germline V gene, CDR1 is MGHRA and CDR2 is YSYEKL. The CDR3 spells CASSTHSTTNEKLFF. CDR3 coding DNA: TGCGCCAGCAGCACCCACAGTACAACTAATGAAAAACTGTTTTTT.

By share, this clone counts as medium-sized. This sequence joins TRBV9 and TRBJ1-6, with a weak D call TRBD1 (5 bases). V lost 4 bases, J lost 0 bases, and 11 bases lay in between. The germline gives CDR1 SGDLS, CDR2 YYNGEE. CDR3 length: 16 amino acids. DNA for the CDR3: TGTGCCAGCAGCCTACAGGAGAGCTCCTATAATTCACCCCTCCACTTT. Translating gives CASSLQESSYNSPLHF.

This chain uses TRBV2 with TRBJ1-1; D unclear. The CDR3 extends over 8 amino acids. Germline values: CDR1 SNHLY, CDR2 FYNNEI. Here the CDR3 reads CNGRSAFF. The CDR3 region has the DNA TGTAATGGGCGGTCCGCTTTCTTT.

The chain joins TRBV19 to TRBJ2-6; D not resolved. The length of the CDR3 is 15 residues. CDR1 is LNHDA and CDR2 is SQIVND in the germline V gene (reference sequence). V was trimmed by 3 bases and J by 0 bases, leaving 6 bases between them. CDR3 in amino acids: CASSMWVSGANVLTF. CDR3 DNA sequence: TGTGCCAGTAGTATGTGGGTCTCTGGGGCCAACGTCCTGACTTTC.

Note on this clone: This probably arose from a read error, given a far larger clone one base away. The V call is TRBV6-5, the J call TRBJ2-7; D may match TRBD1 or TRBD2 (5 bases each). Germline assignment: CDR1 MNHEY and CDR2 SVGAGI. The CDR3 length is 14 residues. The V end was cut by 8 bases, the J end by 2 bases, with 16 bases between. CDR3 DNA: TGTGCCAGCTTTCGACATGGGGGAACCTACGAGCAGTACTTC. Protein product: CASFRHGGTYEQYF.

The chain carries TRBV9 and TRBJ2-2; a weak D match, TRBD1 (6 bases). V lost 2 bases to trimming and J lost 1 base, with 15 bases between them. From germline, CDR1 is SGDLS and CDR2 YYNGEE. CDR3 length equals 17 residues. The CDR3 spells CASSVTGQPLNTGELFF. For the CDR3, the DNA is TGTGCCAGCAGCGTGACGGGACAACCCTTGAACACCGGGGAGCTGTTTTTT.

The chain is built from TRBV11-2 and TRBJ2-1; D tentatively reads TRBD1 or TRBD2 (5 bases each). V lost 8 bases to trimming and J lost 9 bases, with 17 bases between them. The CDR3 totals 13 residues. CDR1 and CDR2 from the germline V gene are SGHAT and FQNNGV. The CDR3 bases are TGTGCCAGCTTAGGGGTAGGAGAGGGTGAGCAGTTCTTC. Amino acids: CASLGVGEGEQFF.

The gene calls are TRBV19 and TRBJ1-3; D is uncertain. Trimming shortened V by 5 bases and J by 4 bases, and 9 bases separated the two germline ends. The CDR3 is made up of 13 amino acids. Germline V gives CDR1 LNHDA, CDR2 SQIVND (reference sequence). CDR3 sequence (DNA): TGTGCCAGTAGTGAAAGGACGGGAAACACCATATATTTT. Translating it yields CASSERTGNTIYF.

The chain links TRBV27 to TRBJ2-1; 7 bases align to TRBD1. CDR1 and CDR2 from the germline V gene are MNHEY and SMNVEV (reference sequence). This CDR3 has 13 residues. Trimming cost V 7 bases and J 8 bases; bases outside gene matches: 8. CDR3 in amino acids: CASNRGMGDEQFF. In nucleotides, the CDR3 is TGTGCCAGCAACAGGGGCATGGGCGATGAGCAGTTCTTC.

This rearrangement joins TRBV5-1 to TRBJ1-2, with 7 bases matching TRBD1. Germline V gene sequence: CDR1 SGHRS, CDR2 YFSETQ. CDR3 length: 12 amino acids. V shed 2 bases and J 6 bases; nucleotides not matched to a gene: 1. CDR3 loop: CASSFQGDGYTF. CDR3 coding DNA: TGCGCCAGCAGCTTCCAGGGGGATGGCTACACCTTC.

The table lists this clone with a count of one. CDR3 sequence: CASSYGSEQYF. CDR3 sequence (DNA): TGTGCCAGCAGTTATGGTTCCGAGCAGTACTTC. The chain has TRBV12-3 or TRBV12-4 and TRBJ2-7; no clear D. The V end lost 4 bases, the J end lost 6 bases, and 7 bases lay between the germline ends. The CDR3 covers 11 residues.

V gene TRBV4-3 combines with J gene TRBJ1-1; weak D call: TRBD1 (5 bases). Germline V gene sequence: CDR1 LGHNA, CDR2 YSLEER. The CDR3 contains 13 residues. Between the trimmed V and J ends, which lost 1 base and 9 bases, there was a span of 12 bases. The CDR3: CASSQGIREKAFF. The DNA of the CDR3 is TGCGCCAGCAGCCAAGGAATCAGGGAAAAAGCTTTCTTT.

This sequence joins TRBV4-3 and TRBJ2-3, with TRBD2 matching over 8 bases. V lost 3 bases to trimming and J lost 2 bases; unmatched junction nucleotides: 7. Germline loops: CDR1 LGHNA, CDR2 YSLEER. This CDR3 is built from 16 residues. CDR3 protein: CASSQLLAENTDTQYF. CDR3 in DNA: TGCGCCAGCAGCCAGTTACTAGCGGAGAACACAGATACGCAGTATTTT.

The chain links TRBV25-1 to TRBJ2-7; D remains unclear. CDR1 and CDR2 (germline): MGHDK, SYGVNS. The CDR3 contains 11 residues. V lost 6 bases and J 4 bases, leaving 7 bases between the germline ends. Here the CDR3 DNA reads TGTGCCAGCAGGGGGTTTTACGAGCAGTACTTC. Encoded protein: CASRGFYEQYF.

The chain has TRBV19 and TRBJ1-4, with D uncertain. The CDR3 is 13 amino acids. In germline, CDR1 is LNHDA, CDR2 SQIVND (reference sequence). V was trimmed by 5 bases and J by 6 bases, leaving 10 bases between them. CDR3 nucleotides: TGTGCCAGTAGTCCAGACGCATATGAAAAACTGTTTTTT. Translation gives CASSPDAYEKLFF. The whole variable domain, remainder taken from reference TRBV19 and TRBJ1-4, is DGGITQSPKYLFRKEGQNVTLSCEQNLNHDAMYWYRQDPGQGLRLIYYSQIVNDFQKGDIAEGYSVSREKKESFPLTVTSAQKNPTAFYLCASSPDAYEKLFFGSGTQLSVL.

The rearrangement links TRBV13 to TRBJ2-2; tentatively, D is TRBD2 (6 bases). The CDR3 sequence is 13 residues long. V was trimmed by 5 bases and J by 7 bases, leaving 11 bases between them. Germline CDR1 and CDR2: PRHDT and FYEKMQ (reference sequence). The CDR3 is CASSNGGDGELFF. The CDR3 DNA reads as TGTGCCAGCAGCAACGGAGGGGACGGGGAGCTGTTTTTT. The full variable domain, completed using reference TRBV13 and TRBJ2-2, is AAGVIQSPRHLIKEKRETATLKCYPIPRHDTVYWYQQGPGQDPQFLISFYEKMQSDKGSIPDRFSAQQFSDYHSELNMSSLELGDSALYFCASSNGGDGELFFGEGSRLTVL.

The chain employs TRBV2 and TRBJ1-1, with 7 bases that match TRBD1. After removal of 8 bases from V and 5 bases from J, the junction contained 14 bases not matched to a gene. There are 15 residues in the CDR3. Germline-derived CDR1 and CDR2 are SNHLY and FYNNEI. CDR3 amino acids: CASVGRGQGVTEAFF. CDR3 DNA: TGTGCCAGCGTGGGTCGAGGGCAGGGGGTAACTGAAGCTTTCTTT.

The J gene is TRBJ2-3, the V gene TRBV14, with D perhaps matching TRBD1 (5 bases). CDR3 size: 13 residues. Germline V gene lookup returns CDR1 SGHDN and CDR2 FVKESK. The V end was cut by 3 bases, the J end by 13 bases, with 17 bases between. The CDR3 coding sequence is TGTGCCAGCAGCCAGGACCGGGTGGGGCTCAAGTATTTT. Encoded protein: CASSQDRVGLKYF.

This chain uses TRBV3-1 (or the pseudogene TRBV3-2) with TRBJ2-7, with D hard to call. V was pared by 0 bases and J by 1 base, with 13 bases between. CDR1 is LGHDT, CDR2 YNNKEL, per germline (reference sequence). The CDR3 contains 16 residues. CDR3 residues: CASSQDLSATSYEQYF. The CDR3 bases are TGTGCCAGCAGCCAAGATCTAAGTGCCACATCCTACGAGCAGTACTTC.

The chain couples TRBV5-6 to TRBJ1-2, with D perhaps TRBD1 (6 bases). CDR1 is SGHDT and CDR2 is YYEEEE in the germline V gene. V was pared by 4 bases and J by 3 bases, with 10 bases between. The CDR3 extends over 13 amino acids. CDR3: CASSPGGYYGYTF. DNA for the CDR3: TGTGCCAGCAGCCCCGGGGGCTACTATGGCTACACCTTC.